This T cell receptor beta chain was retrieved from a study of T cells in Graves' hyperthyroidism and ophthalmopathy. Regarding the study as a whole: From stable hyperthyroidism, ophthalmopathy was set apart by a 13 V-J model. Blood also held most thyroid clonotypes expanded beyond 0.001.

Exclusion of a patient resulted from uncontrolled infection, other autoimmune disease, pregnancy or lactation. The source of the PBMCs was over 8.5 ml of fresh peripheral blood. Worth noting for this clonotype: The antigen is unknown.

Amplified TCR beta CDR3 regions derived from RNA transcripts. HTBI primers were used for first-round RT-PCR of the TCR CDR3. TCRdb re-called the multiplex PCR reads through MiXCR, storing one row per CDR3 protein. The sample includes a few hundred thousand distinct CDR3 sequences, under 25% seen only once; the top ten take around a quarter. CDR3 length: 15 amino acids. CDR1 is SEHNR and CDR2 is FQNEAQ in the germline V gene (reference sequence). V was clipped by 6 bases and J by 2 bases, with 16 bases between them. The chain carries TRBV7-9 and TRBJ2-5; D call uncertain. This sequence was found in a man aged 18 to 29 with Graves' hyperthyroidism. Specimen: blood. In nucleotides, the CDR3 is TGTGCCAGCAGATCGCTAAGAGGAGTACAAGAGACCCAGTACTTC. This codes for CASRSLRGVQETQYF. The whole variable domain, filled in from reference TRBV7-9 and TRBJ2-5, reads DTGVSQNPRHKITKRGQNVTFRCDPISEHNRLYWYRQTLGQGPEFLTYFQNEAQLEKSRLLSDRFSAERPKGSFSTLEIQRTEQGDSAMYLCASRSLRGVQETQYFGPGTRLLVL.